Each of the 27 T cell receptor beta chains below was sequenced from the same sample in a study of cytomegalovirus exposure and HLA in healthy donors. Use of 60 Vbeta and 13 Jbeta primers characterized the PCR. TCRdb keeps only in-frame clones here, not all; method: immunoSEQ multiplex PCR. The sample has roughly 100,000 clones; about three fifths are singletons. The sequencing input was PBMCs. These receptors came from a human donor in good health.

The chain recombines TRBV11-2 with TRBJ2-1; possibly TRBD1 for D (6 bases). The germline V and J ends were trimmed by 5 bases and 4 bases, with 15 bases remaining between them. CDR3 length: 15 residues. Per the germline V gene, CDR1 is SGHAT and CDR2 is FQNNGV. CDR3 in amino acids: CASSPWTVGYNEQFF. CDR3 sequence (DNA): TGTGCCAGCAGCCCGTGGACAGTTGGTTACAATGAGCAGTTCTTC.

This chain uses TRBV23-1 with TRBJ1-4, with 9 positions matching TRBD1. TRBV23-1 has ORF status, its function being uncertain. V lost 2 bases, J lost 0 bases, and 7 bases stayed unmatched. The CDR3 is 18 residues long. CDR3 loop: CASSQTGTGLPTNEKLFF. The CDR3 nucleotides are TGCGCCAGCAGTCAAACCGGGACAGGGCTTCCAACTAATGAAAAACTGTTTTTT.

V is TRBV6-1 and J is TRBJ1-1; 10 bases align to TRBD1. The CDR3 has 14 amino acids. Losses at the gene ends were 5 bases for V and 5 bases for J; bases not matched to a gene: 5. Germline CDR1 is MNHNS and CDR2 is SASEGT. DNA of the CDR3: TGTGCCAGCAGTCGGGGACAGGGGCGAACTGAAGCTTTCTTT. Amino acids: CASSRGQGRTEAFF.

The V gene is TRBV29-1, the J gene TRBJ1-2; TRBD1 matches at 9 bases. V gave up 5 bases and J gave up 4 bases; unmatched junction bases: 8. CDR3 size: 14 residues. The germline V gene encodes CDR1 SQVTM and CDR2 ANQGSEA. CDR3 region: CSVRLSDRGYGYTF. DNA of the CDR3: TGCAGCGTTCGACTTTCGGACAGGGGCTATGGCTACACCTTC.

This clone was observed at least ten times. V and J are TRBV18 and TRBJ1-1; TRBD1 matches at 9 bases. The CDR3 sequence is 16 residues long. Trimming at V came to 2 bases and at J to 0 bases, leaving 4 bases not matched to a gene. Germline lookup yields CDR1 KGHSH and CDR2 LQKENI. DNA of the CDR3: TGTGCCAGCTCACCAGGGACAGGGTTTGTGAACACTGAAGCTTTCTTT. Translation gives CASSPGTGFVNTEAFF.

The chain uses TRBV11-1 and TRBJ2-5, with a tentative D call TRBD2 (5 bases). Deletions cut 4 bases from V and 5 bases from J, with 11 bases between. The germline V gene encodes CDR1 SGHAT and CDR2 FQDESV (reference sequence). CDR3 size: 13 residues. CDR3 region: CASSSGSRETQYF. DNA for the CDR3: TGTGCCAGCAGCTCGGGGTCGCGTGAGACCCAGTACTTC.

This clone was counted only a few times. The V gene is TRBV5-6, the J gene TRBJ1-1; TRBD1 agrees at 8 bases. The length of the CDR3 is 14 residues. Germline lookup yields CDR1 SGHDT and CDR2 YYEEEE. V lost 4 bases and J lost 3; bases outside the gene matches: 5. CDR3 loop: CASSLGQGYTEAFF. For the CDR3, the DNA is TGTGCCAGCAGCCTCGGACAGGGCTACACTGAAGCTTTCTTT.

The chain has TRBV5-6 and TRBJ1-2; TRBD1 matches at 8 bases. Germline CDR1 and CDR2: SGHDT and YYEEEE. CDR3 size: 15 residues. The V gene end was trimmed by 4 bases and the J gene end by 2 bases; junction bases not matched to a gene: 7. The CDR3 DNA is TGTGCCAGCAGCCGTGGGACAGGACTAAACTATGGCTACACCTTC. Translation gives CASSRGTGLNYGYTF.

The rearrangement uses TRBV27 and TRBJ2-2, with TRBD1 matching 7 bases. CDR1 MNHEY and CDR2 SMNVEV come from the germline V gene (reference sequence). CDR3 length: 17 amino acids. The ends lost 5 bases at V and 6 bases at J; junction bases unmatched: 15. The CDR3 coding sequence is TGTGCCAGCAGTACCCCCCGGGACAGTGTCTTCGCCGGGGAGCTGTTTTTT. Amino acid sequence: CASSTPRDSVFAGELFF.

The chain couples TRBV7-9 to TRBJ2-6; D is uncertain. This CDR3 region has 15 residues. Trimming shortened V by 3 bases and J by 0 bases, and 6 bases separated the two germline ends. CDR1 and CDR2 from the germline V gene are SEHNR and FQNEAQ (reference sequence). CDR3 in amino acids: CASSFGGSGANVLTF. The DNA of the CDR3 is TGTGCCAGCAGCTTTGGCGGCTCTGGGGCCAACGTCCTGACTTTC.

This chain links TRBV5-4 with TRBJ2-5; 13 bases fit TRBD2. Germline V gives CDR1 SGHNT, CDR2 YYREEE (reference sequence). The junction had 9 bases not matched to a gene; V was cut back by 3 bases and J by 7 bases. The length of the CDR3 is 16 residues. CDR3 loop: CASSSTSGRAAWTQYF. CDR3 DNA: TGTGCCAGCAGCTCCACTAGCGGGAGGGCCGCTTGGACCCAGTACTTC. Based on the CDR3 plus reference TRBV5-4 and TRBJ2-5, the full variable domain is ETGVTQSPTHLIKTRGQQVTLRCSSQSGHNTVSWYQQALGQGPQFIFQYYREEENGRGNFPPRFSGLQFPNYSSELNVNALELDDSALYLCASSSTSGRAAWTQYFGPGTRLLVL.

This clone was counted between two and nine times. The chain uses TRBV9 and TRBJ2-1, with D maybe TRBD1 (6 bases). Per the germline V gene, CDR1 is SGDLS and CDR2 is YYNGEE. The ends were cut back, 2 bases at V and 6 bases at J, with 18 bases in the middle. The CDR3 loop spans 16 amino acids. The CDR3 nucleotides are TGTGCCAGCAGCGTGTTCCTAACAGGGCTATCCAATGAGCAGTTCTTC. Translating it yields CASSVFLTGLSNEQFF.

The genes are TRBV6-6 and TRBJ1-2; possibly TRBD1 for D (6 bases). The CDR3 totals 13 residues. The germline V gene encodes CDR1 MNHNY and CDR2 SVGAGI (reference sequence). The V end lost 6 bases, the J end lost 5 bases, and 13 bases lay between the germline ends. CDR3 sequence: CASSHPTGYGYTF. The CDR3 DNA follows: TGTGCCAGCAGCCATCCCACAGGGTATGGCTACACCTTC.

This chain links TRBV4-1 with TRBJ2-4; 10 bases fit TRBD1. CDR3 length: 18 amino acids. The V gene end was trimmed by 0 bases and the J gene end by 1 base; junction bases not matched to a gene: 6. The germline CDR1 and CDR2 sequences are MGHRA and YSYEKL. CDR3 sequence reads: CASSQEIRDRGAKNIQYF. The CDR3 bases are TGCGCCAGCAGCCAAGAAATCCGGGACAGGGGTGCCAAAAACATTCAGTACTTC.

The genes are TRBV28 and TRBJ2-7; 14 bases fit TRBD2. Germline V gives CDR1 MDHEN, CDR2 SYDVKM. The ends lost 5 bases at V and 7 bases at J; junction bases unmatched: 10. This CDR3 is built from 16 residues. The DNA of the CDR3 is TGTGCCAGCAGTCCTTCCCGGACTAGCGGGAGGAAGGAGCAGTACTTC. This encodes CASSPSRTSGRKEQYF.

This sequence joins TRBV19 and TRBJ1-2; TRBD1 might be the D (6 bases). Germline V gives CDR1 LNHDA, CDR2 SQIVND (reference sequence). The CDR3 is made up of 13 amino acids. Trimming shortened V by 4 bases and J by 6 bases, and 12 bases separated the two germline ends. DNA for the CDR3: TGTGCCAGTAGTAATACAGGGCGGCATGGCTACACCTTC. As protein: CASSNTGRHGYTF.

The chain recombines TRBV27 with TRBJ2-1; the D gene is possibly TRBD1 (5 bases). The CDR3 consists of 11 residues. Trimming shortened V by 2 bases and J by 10 bases, and 6 bases separated the two germline ends. The V gene's germline CDR1 is MNHEY and CDR2 SMNVEV (reference sequence). CDR3 DNA sequence: TGTGCCAGCAGTTTAGGACAAGAGCAGTTCTTC. Its translation is CASSLGQEQFF.

The genes are TRBV7-2 and TRBJ2-1; 11 bases are a match to TRBD2. The CDR3 spans 13 residues. Germline-derived CDR1 and CDR2 are SGHTA and FQGNSA. Trimming took 8 bases from V and 10 from J; bases not matched to a gene: 7. CDR3 protein: CASGLAGGGEQFF. The CDR3 DNA reads as TGTGCCAGCGGTCTAGCGGGAGGTGGGGAGCAGTTCTTC.

The rearrangement links TRBV4-1 to TRBJ2-5, with TRBD1 as a possible D gene (6 bases). V was shortened by 4 bases and J by 2 bases, with 11 bases between the two germline ends. This CDR3 spans 14 amino acids. Per the germline V gene, CDR1 is MGHRA and CDR2 is YSYEKL. For the CDR3, the DNA is TGCGCCAGCAGCCCTCGACAGGCGCAAGAGACCCAGTACTTC. It codes for CASSPRQAQETQYF.

The chain has TRBV30 and TRBJ2-7; D is ambiguous. Germline CDR1 reads GTSNPN; CDR2 reads SVGIG (reference sequence). Trimming took off 2 bases at V and 3 bases at J, with 14 bases between the two ends. The CDR3 runs 14 residues. The CDR3 here is CAWSRRAPFYEQYF. CDR3 coding DNA: TGTGCCTGGAGTCGAAGAGCCCCTTTCTACGAGCAGTACTTC.

With regard to this clone: Sequence at one end of the junction differs from germline and may be a read error. This sample includes further DNA sequences coding for the same CDR3. The chain joins TRBV19 to TRBJ1-1; D is uncertain. CDR1 is LNHDA and CDR2 is SQIVND in the germline V gene (reference sequence). The CDR3 length is 13 residues. CDR3 in amino acids: CASSWQVNTEAFF. The CDR3, as DNA: TGCGCCAGTAGTTGGCAGGTGAACACTGAAGCTTTCTTT. Combining the CDR3 with reference TRBV19 and TRBJ1-1 gives the whole variable domain DGGITQSPKYLFRKEGQNVTLSCEQNLNHDAMYWYRQDPGQGLRLIYYSQIVNDFQKGDIAEGYSVSREKKESFPLTVTSAQKNPTAFYLCASSWQVNTEAFFGQGTRLTVV.

J is TRBJ2-1 and V is TRBV19, with 9 bases that match TRBD1. The germline CDR1 and CDR2 sequences are LNHDA and SQIVND (reference sequence). After removal of 5 bases from V and 8 bases from J, the junction contained 10 bases not matched to a gene. The CDR3 length is 15 residues. The CDR3 DNA sequence: TGTGCCAGTAGTCCAACGGGACAGGGAGAATATGAGCAGTTCTTC. Amino acids: CASSPTGQGEYEQFF. Looking up the rest from reference TRBV19 and TRBJ2-1 gives the full variable domain: DGGITQSPKYLFRKEGQNVTLSCEQNLNHDAMYWYRQDPGQGLRLIYYSQIVNDFQKGDIAEGYSVSREKKESFPLTVTSAQKNPTAFYLCASSPTGQGEYEQFFGPGTRLTVL.

The chain couples TRBV11-2 to TRBJ2-5; the D gene is possibly TRBD1 (7 bases). Germline loops: CDR1 SGHAT, CDR2 FQNNGV. V gave up 5 bases and J gave up 3 bases, with 13 bases separating them. There are 14 residues in the CDR3. CDR3 coding DNA: TGTGCCAGCAGCCGCGGGACAGTGGAAGAGACCCAGTACTTC. As protein: CASSRGTVEETQYF.

The chain employs TRBV18 and TRBJ1-1; 8 nucleotides match TRBD1. This CDR3 spans 17 amino acids. J gave up 4 bases and V 5 bases, and 15 bases lay outside the gene matches. Germline assignment: CDR1 KGHSH and CDR2 LQKENI. The DNA for the CDR3 is TGTGCCAGCTCAGCTACGATGCAGGGGGCTTTGGGCACTGAAGCTTTCTTT. Translation gives CASSATMQGALGTEAFF.

V and J are TRBV4-2 and TRBJ2-3; 14 nucleotides match TRBD2. V shed 7 bases, J shed 2 bases, and the junction held 5 bases outside the gene matches. The germline gives CDR1 LGHNA, CDR2 YNFKEQ. The CDR3 is made up of 16 amino acids. The CDR3 DNA is TGTGCCAGCACCAGACTAGCGGGAGGGTACACAGATACGCAGTATTTT. The encoded protein is CASTRLAGGYTDTQYF.

This clone is a singleton in its sample. The chain carries TRBV14 and TRBJ2-5, with D perhaps matching TRBD1 (5 bases). Trimming removed 4 bases from V and 0 bases from J, with 15 bases in between. Per germline, CDR1 SGHDN and CDR2 FVKESK. The length of the CDR3 is 16 residues. CDR3 DNA sequence: TGTGCCAGCAGCCTATCCATCGACAGTTACCAAGAGACCCAGTACTTC. Translation: CASSLSIDSYQETQYF.

The V gene is TRBV2, the J gene TRBJ1-5; 7 bases map to TRBD1. V lost 7 bases, J lost 2 bases, and 8 bases stayed unmatched. The CDR3 is made up of 15 amino acids. Per the germline V gene, CDR1 is SNHLY and CDR2 is FYNNEI. The CDR3 region has the DNA TGTGCCAGCAAGCAACAGGGGACGGGCAATCAGCCCCAGCATTTT. Its translation: CASKQQGTGNQPQHF.